This entry describes one T cell receptor beta chain. CDR3 length: 13 amino acids. The germline V gene encodes CDR1 LNHDA and CDR2 SQIVND (reference sequence). V gave up 7 bases and J gave up 5 bases; unmatched junction bases: 6. The entry originates in a study of T cell changes during pregnancy in multiple sclerosis. Clones were read by immunoSEQ multiplex PCR, and TCRdb kept only the in-frame ones, dropping some. The profile shows 69,000 or so clones, almost 95% of them singletons. J is TRBJ2-7 and V is TRBV19; TRBD1 matches 9 bases. Material: peripheral blood, obtained before pregnancy. This TCR was sampled from a female donor with multiple sclerosis, enrolled in a pregnancy study. The CDR3: CASTARQGDEQYF. The CDR3 nucleotides are TGTGCCAGTACCGCCAGACAGGGGGACGAGCAGTACTTC.